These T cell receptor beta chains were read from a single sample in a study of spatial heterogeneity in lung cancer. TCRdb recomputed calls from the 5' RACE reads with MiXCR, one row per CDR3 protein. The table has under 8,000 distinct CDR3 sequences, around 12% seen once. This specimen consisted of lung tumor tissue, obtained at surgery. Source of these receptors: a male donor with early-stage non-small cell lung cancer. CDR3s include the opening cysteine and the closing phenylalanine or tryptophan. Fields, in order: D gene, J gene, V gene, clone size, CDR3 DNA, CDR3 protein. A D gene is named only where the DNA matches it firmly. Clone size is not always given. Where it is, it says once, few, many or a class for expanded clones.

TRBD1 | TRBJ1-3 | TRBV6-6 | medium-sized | TGTGCCAGCAGTTACTCGACAGGGACCTCTGGAAACACCATATATTTT | CASSYSTGTSGNTIYF
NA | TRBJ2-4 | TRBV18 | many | TGTGCCAGCTCACCACTGGAAACCATTCAGTACTTC | CASSPLETIQYF
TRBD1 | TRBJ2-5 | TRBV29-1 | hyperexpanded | TGCAGCGTTGGGACAGGGCCGCGAGAGACCCAGTACTTC | CSVGTGPRETQYF
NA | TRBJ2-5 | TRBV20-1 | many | TGCAGTGCTCGACAGGCGACCCAAGAGACCCAGTACTTC | CSARQATQETQYF
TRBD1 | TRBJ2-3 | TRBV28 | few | TGTGCCAGCAGGGGGGACAAGACAGGGGCGAGTAATACGCAGTATTTT | CASRGDKTGASNTQYF
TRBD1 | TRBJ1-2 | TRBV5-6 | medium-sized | TGTGCCAGCTTTTTGGACAGGGGCTATGGCTACACCTTC | CASFLDRGYGYTF
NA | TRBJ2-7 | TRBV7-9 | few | TGTGCCAGCAGCTTAGCTGGACAGCCCTACGAGCAGTACTTC | CASSLAGQPYEQYF
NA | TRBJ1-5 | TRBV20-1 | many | TGCAGTGCCCAGCAGACAGCGGGTCAGCCCCAGCATTTT | CSAQQTAGQPQHF
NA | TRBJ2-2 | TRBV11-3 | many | TGTGCCAGCAGCTTAGGAGGTGGAGGGGCGAACACCGGGGAGCTGTTTTTT | CASSLGGGGANTGELFF
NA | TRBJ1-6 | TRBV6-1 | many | TGTGCCAGCAGTCTTACAGGGTATAATTCACCCCTCCACTTT | CASSLTGYNSPLHF
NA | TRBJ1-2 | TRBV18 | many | TGTGCCAGCTCACCCGGAGACTATGGCTACACCTTC | CASSPGDYGYTF
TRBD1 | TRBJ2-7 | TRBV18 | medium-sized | TGTGCCAGCTCACCCGGGACAGGGATATCCTACGAGCAGTACTTC | CASSPGTGISYEQYF
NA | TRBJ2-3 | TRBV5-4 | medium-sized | TGTGCCAGCAGCTCCTTGGAGGAGCTGCGGATCGCAGATACGCAGTATTTT | CASSSLEELRIADTQYF
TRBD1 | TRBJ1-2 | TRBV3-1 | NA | TGTGCCAGCAGCCATAGAAGGGGGCTGAGTGGCTACACCTTC | CASSHRRGLSGYTF
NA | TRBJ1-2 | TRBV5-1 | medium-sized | TGCGCCAGCAGAACAGCTGGCTATGGCTACACCTTC | CASRTAGYGYTF
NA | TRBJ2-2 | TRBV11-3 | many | TGTGCCAGCAGCTTACGTTCAGGTCGGGAGCTGTTTTTT | CASSLRSGRELFF
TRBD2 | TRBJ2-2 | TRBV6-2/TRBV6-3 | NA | TGTGCCAGCAGTTCATACCGGGTCGCAGCGGGAAGATCGAACACCGGGGAGCTGTTTTTT | CASSSYRVAAGRSNTGELFF
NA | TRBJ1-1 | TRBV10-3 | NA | TGTGCCATCAGTGATGTGGGGTACACTAAAGCTTTCTTT | CAISDVGYTKAFF
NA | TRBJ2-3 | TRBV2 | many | TGTGCCAGCAGGGGGGACGGCCAAGATACGCAGTATTTT | CASRGDGQDTQYF
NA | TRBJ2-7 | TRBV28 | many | TGTGCCAGCAACCGAGAAGAAGTGGGGTACTACGAGCAGTACTTC | CASNREEVGYYEQYF
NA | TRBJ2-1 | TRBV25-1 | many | TGTGCCAGCAGTGAACAGGGAAATGAGCAGTTCTTC | CASSEQGNEQFF
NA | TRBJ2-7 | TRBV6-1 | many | TGTGCCAGCACCTGGGATGCCTACGAGCAGTACTTC | CASTWDAYEQYF
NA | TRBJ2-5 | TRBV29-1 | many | TGCAGCGTTGAAGAGGGGAAACTAGTCCAGTACTTC | CSVEEGKLVQYF
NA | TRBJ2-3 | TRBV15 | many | TGTGCCACCAGCAGAGATCCCGAGGGGGATACGCAGTATTTT | CATSRDPEGDTQYF
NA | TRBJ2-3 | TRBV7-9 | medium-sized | TGTGCCAGCAGCTTAGCGGGTTCGGATACGCAGTATTTT | CASSLAGSDTQYF
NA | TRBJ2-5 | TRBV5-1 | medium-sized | TGCGCCAGCAGCTTCTTGACGAACACGGGCGAGACCCAGTACTTC | CASSFLTNTGETQYF
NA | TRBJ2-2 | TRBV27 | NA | TGTGCCAGCAGTTTATCGAGGATTCCCGGGGAGCTGTTTTTT | CASSLSRIPGELFF
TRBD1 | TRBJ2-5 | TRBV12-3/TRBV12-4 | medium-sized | TGTGCCAGCAGTCCCGCTGGGACAGCCTTAAAAGAGACCCAGTACTTC | CASSPAGTALKETQYF
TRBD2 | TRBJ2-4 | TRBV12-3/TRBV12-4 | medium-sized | TGTGCCAGCAGTTCCTCGTTGGCTAGCGGGAGGGCGTCTGAAAACATTCAGTACTTC | CASSSSLASGRASENIQYF
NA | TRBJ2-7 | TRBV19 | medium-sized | TGTGCCAGTAGTATCTCTTGGTCCTCCTACGAGCAGTACTTC | CASSISWSSYEQYF
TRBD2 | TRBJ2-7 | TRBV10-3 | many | TGTGCCACGCAATCACCGGGACTAGCAGGAGGGGACGAGCAGTACTTC | CATQSPGLAGGDEQYF
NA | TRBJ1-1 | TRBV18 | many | TGTGCCAGCTTCACCCAGGGAGGGGCTGACACTGAAGCTTTCTTT | CASFTQGGADTEAFF
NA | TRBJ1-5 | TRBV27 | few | TGTGCCAGCGGCGACTATAGCAATCAGCCCCAGCATTTT | CASGDYSNQPQHF
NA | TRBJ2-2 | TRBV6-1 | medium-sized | TGTGCCAGCAAGAAAATAGGGAACACCGGGGAGCTGTTTTTT | CASKKIGNTGELFF
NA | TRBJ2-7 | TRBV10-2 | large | TGCGCCAGCCTCTTAGCACTACCAAATTCGATCGAGCAGTACTTC | CASLLALPNSIEQYF
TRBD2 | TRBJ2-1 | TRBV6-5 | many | TGTGCCAGCAGTTACCAGGGGACTAGCGGGCCCTACAATGAGCAGTTCTTC | CASSYQGTSGPYNEQFF
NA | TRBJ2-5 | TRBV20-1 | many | TGCAGTGCTAGGAGTCCTAGGGGGGAGACCCAGTACTTC | CSARSPRGETQYF
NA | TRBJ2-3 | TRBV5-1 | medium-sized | TGCGCCAGCAGCTTGCGAGACAGCACAGATACGCAGTATTTT | CASSLRDSTDTQYF
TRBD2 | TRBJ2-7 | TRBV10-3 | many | TGTGCCATCAGCGGAACTAGCGGGAGCTACGAGCAGTACTTC | CAISGTSGSYEQYF
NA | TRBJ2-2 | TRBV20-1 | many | TGCAGTGCTAATCCCAAGGGGGGGAACACCGGGGAGCTGTTTTTT | CSANPKGGNTGELFF
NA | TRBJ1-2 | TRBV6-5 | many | TGTGCCAGCAGTTACTCGACGGCGGGATACTATGGCTACACCTTC | CASSYSTAGYYGYTF
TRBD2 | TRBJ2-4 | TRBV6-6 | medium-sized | TGTGCCAGCAGTTACTCGAAGGGGCTAGCGGGAGGCATTCAGTACTTC | CASSYSKGLAGGIQYF
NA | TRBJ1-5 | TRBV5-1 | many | TGCGCCAGCAGCTTGGACGGGAGCAATCAGCCCCAGCATTTT | CASSLDGSNQPQHF
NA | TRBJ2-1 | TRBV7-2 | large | TGTGCCAGCAGCTTGTCCGGCCCAATCAATGAGCAGTTCTTC | CASSLSGPINEQFF
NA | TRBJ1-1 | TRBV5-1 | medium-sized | TGCGCCAGCAGCCTGGAGGGGTATCTGAACACTGAAGCTTTCTTT | CASSLEGYLNTEAFF
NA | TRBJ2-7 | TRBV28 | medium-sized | TGTGCCAGCAGTCAAATATCCCACGTTTCCGGGTACTTC | CASSQISHVSGYF
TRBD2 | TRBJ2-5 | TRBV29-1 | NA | TGCAGCGTTGCAGGGACTAGCACAGAGACCCAGTACTTC | CSVAGTSTETQYF
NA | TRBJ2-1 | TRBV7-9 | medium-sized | TGTGCCAGCAGCTTAGGCTCCTACAATGAGCAGTTCTTC | CASSLGSYNEQFF
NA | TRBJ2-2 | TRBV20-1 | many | TGCAGTGCTAGCGTAACCGGGGTGTTTTTT | CSASVTGVFF
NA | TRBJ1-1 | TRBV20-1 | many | TGCAGTGCTAGTGGAGGGCGCAAGAACACTGAAGCTTTCTTT | CSASGGRKNTEAFF
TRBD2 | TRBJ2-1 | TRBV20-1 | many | TGCAGTGCTAGAAACCAGCGGGGGGTCGAGATCTTC | CSARNQRGVEIF
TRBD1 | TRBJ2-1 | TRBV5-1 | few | TGCGCCAGCAGCTTGGCCGGGACAGTCTCCTACAATGAGCAGTTCTTC | CASSLAGTVSYNEQFF